One and the same sample provided the 10 T cell receptor beta chains below, sequenced in a study of T cell responses to AZD1222 COVID-19 vaccine. TCRdb's table, derived via immunoSEQ multiplex PCR, lists solely in-frame clones and lacks some. The table lists about 150,000 clones, 88% of them singletons. The source was peripheral blood, collected on day 0 of AZD1222 vaccination. The receptors stem from an adult in good health.

V is TRBV19 and J is TRBJ2-1; no definite D call. CDR3 length equals 13 residues. CDR1 and CDR2 (germline): LNHDA, SQIVND (reference sequence). Between the trimmed V and J ends, which lost 5 bases and 6 bases, there was a span of 11 bases. DNA of the CDR3: TGTGCCAGTAGTGGGCAAATAGTCAATGAGCAGTTCTTC. Encoded protein: CASSGQIVNEQFF.

This chain uses TRBV4-2 with TRBJ1-4, with D hard to call. The CDR3 is 17 residues long. V lost 4 bases and J 6 bases, leaving 21 bases between the germline ends. Per the germline V gene, CDR1 is LGHNA and CDR2 is YNFKEQ. The CDR3 bases are TGTGCCAGCAGCCCCCCGAGCACAGAACAGAGAGATGAAAAACTGTTTTTT. Translation gives CASSPPSTEQRDEKLFF.

This chain connects TRBV5-1 to TRBJ2-1, with 8 bases aligning to TRBD2. V was clipped by 0 bases and J by 0 bases; unmatched bases: 8. This CDR3 spans 18 amino acids. Germline assignment: CDR1 SGHRS and CDR2 YFSETQ. CDR3 sequence: CASSLVSSGISSYNEQFF. The CDR3 nucleotides read TGCGCCAGCAGCTTGGTTAGTAGCGGGATCAGCTCCTACAATGAGCAGTTCTTC.

The DNA of the CDR3 is TGTGCCAGCAGTGGGCGAGGAAGTGAGCAGTTCTTC. Residues: CASSGRGSEQFF. The chain joins TRBV25-1 to TRBJ2-1; D unclear. Germline V gene sequence: CDR1 MGHDK, CDR2 SYGVNS. V was trimmed by 4 bases and J by 9 bases, leaving 10 bases between them. The CDR3 is 12 residues long.

V is TRBV15 and J is TRBJ2-7, with 10 bases that match TRBD2. V shed 1 base, J shed 7 bases, and the junction held 7 bases outside the gene matches. CDR1 and CDR2 (germline): LNHNV, YYDKDF (reference sequence). This CDR3 region has 15 residues. DNA for the CDR3: TGTGCCACCAGCAGAGCTAGCGGGAGCCGATGGGAGCAGTACTTC. Translation gives CATSRASGSRWEQYF.

The V and J genes are TRBV28 and TRBJ1-5; D is perhaps TRBD1 (6 bases). The V gene lost 5 bases and the J gene lost 2 bases, with 13 bases spanning the gap. Germline V gene lookup returns CDR1 MDHEN and CDR2 SYDVKM. This CDR3 comprises 15 residues. The CDR3 protein is CASSLTGGGNQPQHF. The CDR3 DNA sequence: TGTGCCAGCAGTCTGACTGGGGGCGGCAATCAGCCCCAGCATTTT.

The genes are TRBV5-8 and TRBJ1-3; TRBD1 might be the D (6 bases). Trimming took off 1 base at V and 1 base at J, with 15 bases between the two ends. This CDR3 has 17 residues. Germline loops: CDR1 SGHTS, CDR2 YDEGEE. This CDR3 reads CASSLPHRGASGNTIYF. CDR3 in DNA: TGTGCCAGCAGCTTGCCCCATAGGGGGGCTTCTGGAAACACCATATATTTT.

The rearrangement joins TRBV30 to TRBJ1-1; D remains unclear. The germline V gene encodes CDR1 GTSNPN and CDR2 SVGIG (reference sequence). V lost 2 bases to trimming and J lost 1 base, with 5 bases between them. The CDR3 is 12 amino acids. The CDR3 spells CAWSRENTEAFF. CDR3 DNA sequence: TGTGCCTGGAGTAGGGAGAACACTGAAGCTTTCTTT.

The chain is built from TRBV6-2 or TRBV6-3 and TRBJ2-5; 10 bases are a match to TRBD1. The junction had 5 bases not matched to a gene; V was cut back by 5 bases and J by 5 bases. From germline, CDR1 is MNHEY and CDR2 SVGEGT. The CDR3 contains 14 residues. The CDR3 sequence is CASSQTGGYETQYF. The CDR3, as DNA: TGTGCCAGCAGTCAGACAGGGGGCTACGAGACCCAGTACTTC.

The chain has TRBV28 and TRBJ1-4; 7 bases agree with TRBD1. The germline V gene has CDR1 MDHEN and CDR2 SYDVKM. With 5 bases clipped from V and 2 bases from J, the junction kept 5 bases outside the gene matches. This CDR3 comprises 15 residues. CDR3 amino acids: CASSPLGQTNEKLFF. The CDR3 DNA reads TGTGCCAGCAGTCCATTGGGACAGACTAATGAAAAACTGTTTTTT.